This T cell receptor beta chain is from a study of blood T cells in healthy people across ages. Notes on the study in general: Fewer expanded clones and more diversity marked long-lived versus aged donors. Since the PBMCs were unsorted, naive and antigen-experienced cells could not be conclusively compared.

With regard to this clonotype: Its antigen remains unidentified.

Together with a sample-barcoded 5' primer, a J-beta primer mix was included in a second PCR lasting roughly 6 to 12 cycles. Each CDR3 protein gets one entry after TCRdb re-called the 5' RACE reads with MiXCR. In the table there are approximately 1.5 million distinct CDR3 sequences, 35% to 45% of which are singletons. V was trimmed by 0 bases and J by 0 bases, leaving 9 bases between them. This CDR3 is 17 amino acids long. Germline lookup yields CDR1 SGHDN and CDR2 FVKESK. Donors each provided roughly 11 milliliters of peripheral blood. There were at least 5.5 micrograms of total RNA extracted from every sample.

The sample comprised blood. The chain is built from TRBV14 and TRBJ2-6, with D uncertain. This receptor was identified in a young woman in good health. Here the CDR3 DNA reads TGTGCCAGCAGCCAAGAACCGGGTACCTCTGGGGCCAACGTCCTGACTTTC. It is translated as CASSQEPGTSGANVLTF.